These 21 T cell receptor beta chains were all obtained from the same sample, sequenced in a study of cytomegalovirus exposure and HLA in healthy donors. Primers included in the PCR were 60 Vbeta and 13 Jbeta primers. TCRdb keeps only in-frame clones here, not all; method: immunoSEQ multiplex PCR. Among approximately 100,000 clones listed, about 71% were seen once. Sequencing was carried out using PBMCs. The receptors here all came from a woman aged 50 to 65 in good health and CMV-seronegative.

The V gene is TRBV28, the J gene TRBJ2-7; D possibly corresponds to TRBD2 (5 bases). The CDR3 is 15 residues long. Germline CDR1 and CDR2: MDHEN and SYDVKM. V lost 4 bases to trimming and J lost 3 bases, with 16 bases between them. CDR3 sequence reads: CASSSPPGRDYEQYF. DNA for the CDR3: TGTGCCAGCAGTTCCCCCCCCGGCCGGGACTACGAGCAGTACTTC.

The rearrangement uses TRBV11-2 and TRBJ2-2; 11 bases match TRBD2. The V gene end was trimmed by 8 bases and the J gene end by 6 bases; junction bases not matched to a gene: 5. The CDR3 is made up of 14 amino acids. Germline values: CDR1 SGHAT, CDR2 FQNNGV. The CDR3 DNA reads as TGTGCCAGCTTAGCGGGAGGGTGGGCCGGGGAGCTGTTTTTT. It yields the protein CASLAGGWAGELFF.

V usage is TRBV7-6 and J usage is TRBJ2-7; 9 bases agree with TRBD1. The V and J ends lost 0 bases and 3 bases, in that order; junction bases with no gene match: 6. The CDR3 is made up of 16 amino acids. CDR1 and CDR2 (germline): SGHVS, FNYEAQ. The CDR3: CASSLAQGQGNYEQYF. DNA of the CDR3: TGTGCCAGCAGCTTAGCCCAAGGACAGGGGAACTACGAGCAGTACTTC. The variable domain in full, completed from reference TRBV7-6 and TRBJ2-7, reads GAGVSQSPRYKVTKRGQDVALRCDPISGHVSLYWYRQALGQGPEFLTYFNYEAQQDKSGLPNDRFSAERPEGSISTLTIQRTEQRDSAMYRCASSLAQGQGNYEQYFGPGTRLTVT.

This clone was seen only a few times. In DNA form, the CDR3 reads TGTGCCAGCAGCCAGACTAGCGCCCAAGAGACCCAGTACTTC. Its translation: CASSQTSAQETQYF. This chain connects TRBV4-2 to TRBJ2-5, with 8 bases matching TRBD2. The CDR3 covers 14 residues. V shed 3 bases and J 1 base; nucleotides not matched to a gene: 1. The germline V gene encodes CDR1 LGHNA and CDR2 YNFKEQ.

This clone was counted a single time. V usage is TRBV5-1 and J usage is TRBJ2-1; 12 bases are a match to TRBD2. V lost 4 bases and J lost 10; bases outside the gene matches: 12. Germline loops: CDR1 SGHRS, CDR2 YFSETQ. This CDR3 region has 16 residues. CDR3 DNA sequence: TGCGCCAGCAGCCCTCTAGCGGGGGGGGCCAAAAGAGAGCAGTTCTTC. It specifies CASSPLAGGAKREQFF.

This clone turned up a few times. The CDR3 reads CASSEGKSYGYTF. In DNA form, the CDR3 reads TGTGCCAGCAGTGAAGGCAAGAGTTATGGCTACACCTTC. The J gene is TRBJ1-2, the V gene TRBV2; D remains ambiguous. CDR1 is SNHLY, CDR2 FYNNEI, per germline. V lost 1 base and J lost 5, with 8 bases in between. The CDR3 covers 13 residues.

This clone showed up just a few times. V gene TRBV9 combines with J gene TRBJ1-3; 9 bases map to TRBD1. Germline CDR1 is SGDLS and CDR2 is YYNGEE. V dropped 2 bases and J dropped 4; count of bases not matched to a gene: 1. The CDR3 runs to 14 residues. CDR3: CASSVGTGGNTIYF. The CDR3 nucleotides read TGTGCCAGCAGCGTCGGGACAGGGGGAAACACCATATATTTT. Looking up the rest from reference TRBV9 and TRBJ1-3 gives the full variable domain: DSGVTQTPKHLITATGQRVTLRCSPRSGDLSVYWYQQSLDQGLQFLIQYYNGEERAKGNILERFSAQQFPDLHSELNLSSLELGDSALYFCASSVGTGGNTIYFGEGSWLTVV.

A single count supports this clone. The chain recombines TRBV7-2 with TRBJ1-4; the match to TRBD1 covers 10 bases. Trimming at V came to 5 bases and at J to 7 bases, leaving 16 bases not matched to a gene. CDR1 and CDR2 from the germline V gene are SGHTA and FQGNSA. This CDR3 has 18 residues. The CDR3 nucleotides read TGTGCCAGCAGCCCCGGGACAGGGGCAGGTGGTAGCGGTGAAAAACTGTTTTTT. Its translation: CASSPGTGAGGSGEKLFF.

The chain uses TRBV5-4 and TRBJ1-2; D is possibly TRBD1 (5 bases). Trimming pared 4 bases from V and 0 bases from J, leaving 16 bases between. CDR1 is SGHNT and CDR2 is YYREEE in the germline V gene (reference sequence). The CDR3 is 16 amino acids. CDR3 nucleotide sequence: TGTGCCAGCAGCCCGGGCGACAGTTTTCCTAACTATGGCTACACCTTC. Translation gives CASSPGDSFPNYGYTF. Full variable domain (rest looked up from reference TRBV5-4 and TRBJ1-2): ETGVTQSPTHLIKTRGQQVTLRCSSQSGHNTVSWYQQALGQGPQFIFQYYREEENGRGNFPPRFSGLQFPNYSSELNVNALELDDSALYLCASSPGDSFPNYGYTFGSGTRLTVV.

The V gene is TRBV7-8, the J gene TRBJ1-6; no definite D call. Germline CDR1 and CDR2: SGHVS and FQNEAQ. There are 18 residues in the CDR3. With 3 bases removed from V and 0 bases from J, the gap between germline ends came to 15 bases. The CDR3 protein is CASSFSTATGSYNSPLHF. The CDR3, as DNA: TGTGCCAGCAGCTTCTCGACTGCTACTGGCTCCTATAATTCACCCCTCCACTTT.

The rearrangement uses TRBV14 and TRBJ2-2, with no clear D. This CDR3 spans 12 amino acids. Trimming stripped 5 bases from V and 5 bases from J, with 6 bases between. Germline-derived CDR1 and CDR2 are SGHDN and FVKESK. For the CDR3, the DNA is TGTGCCAGCAGCGAGAATACCGGGGAGCTGTTTTTT. It is translated as CASSENTGELFF.

This chain links TRBV28 with TRBJ2-7, with 9 bases fitting TRBD2. The CDR3 contains 13 residues. After removal of 6 bases from V and 4 bases from J, the junction contained 4 bases not matched to a gene. The germline CDR1 and CDR2 sequences are MDHEN and SYDVKM. This chain's CDR3 is CASRPSGGYEQYF. The CDR3 DNA follows: TGTGCCAGCAGGCCCAGCGGGGGGTACGAGCAGTACTTC.

The J gene is TRBJ2-1, the V gene TRBV7-2, with 9 positions matching TRBD1. V lost 0 bases and J lost 4; bases outside the gene matches: 4. CDR1 SGHTA and CDR2 FQGNSA come from the germline V gene. This CDR3 is 16 amino acids long. The CDR3 coding sequence is TGTGCCAGCAGCTTAGCAGGGACAGGGAATTACAATGAGCAGTTCTTC. Translation gives CASSLAGTGNYNEQFF.

The J gene is TRBJ1-5, the V gene TRBV7-2, with TRBD1 as a possible D gene (6 bases). Trimming took 0 bases from V and 5 from J, leaving 14 bases between them. There are 16 residues in the CDR3. Germline values: CDR1 SGHTA, CDR2 FQGNSA. The CDR3 DNA follows: TGTGCCAGCAGCTTAGCAGACAGGTCAAATCATCAGCCCCAGCATTTT. Translation gives CASSLADRSNHQPQHF. Full variable domain (outside the CDR3, taken from reference TRBV7-2 and TRBJ1-5): GAGVSQSPSNKVTEKGKDVELRCDPISGHTALYWYRQSLGQGLEFLIYFQGNSAPDKSGLPSDRFSAERTGGSVSTLTIQRTQQEDSAVYLCASSLADRSNHQPQHFGDGTRLSIL.

The chain carries TRBV7-8 and TRBJ2-1; possibly TRBD2 for D (5 bases). The ends were cut back, 4 bases at V and 9 bases at J, with 22 bases in the middle. CDR3 size: 16 residues. Looked up from germline, CDR1 is SGHVS and CDR2 is FQNEAQ. CDR3 in amino acids: CASSSVYMGAFSEQFF. CDR3 DNA sequence: TGTGCCAGCAGCTCCGTATATATGGGAGCGTTTAGTGAGCAGTTCTTC.

The rearrangement links TRBV19 to TRBJ2-7, with 9 bases fitting TRBD2. CDR3 length equals 15 residues. With 2 bases clipped from V and 7 bases from J, the junction kept 9 bases outside the gene matches. Per the germline V gene, CDR1 is LNHDA and CDR2 is SQIVND (reference sequence). The CDR3 region has the DNA TGTGCCAGTAGTATAAGGTTTAGCGGGGGAGGTGAGCAGTACTTC. This codes for CASSIRFSGGGEQYF. The whole variable domain, remainder taken from reference TRBV19 and TRBJ2-7, is DGGITQSPKYLFRKEGQNVTLSCEQNLNHDAMYWYRQDPGQGLRLIYYSQIVNDFQKGDIAEGYSVSREKKESFPLTVTSAQKNPTAFYLCASSIRFSGGGEQYFGPGTRLTVT.

The CDR3 sequence: CASSLGTGEGYGYTF. CDR3 DNA sequence: TGTGCCAGCAGTTTAGGGACAGGGGAGGGCTATGGCTACACCTTC. The rearrangement uses TRBV28 and TRBJ1-2, with 10 bases fitting TRBD1. Germline CDR1 and CDR2: MDHEN and SYDVKM. The CDR3 has 15 residues. J gave up 4 bases and V 2 bases, and 4 bases lay outside the gene matches.

This clone was seen only a few times. The V and J genes are TRBV27 and TRBJ2-2; possible D gene TRBD2, 6 bases. Germline loops: CDR1 MNHEY, CDR2 SMNVEV (reference sequence). The CDR3 contains 16 residues. The V end was cut by 5 bases, the J end by 5 bases, with 18 bases between. The CDR3: CASSLMAGSPTGELFF. The DNA of the CDR3 is TGTGCCAGCAGTCTTATGGCGGGATCCCCTACCGGGGAGCTGTTTTTT.

The V and J genes are TRBV7-3 and TRBJ2-1, with 8 bases matching TRBD2. V lost 4 bases, J lost 5 bases, and 4 bases stayed unmatched. The CDR3 is 14 residues long. Germline V gene data show CDR1 as SGHTA and CDR2 as FQGTGA. The CDR3 here is CASSSGLGNNEQFF. In nucleotides, the CDR3 is TGTGCCAGCAGCTCGGGACTAGGTAACAATGAGCAGTTCTTC.

The chain links TRBV7-9 to TRBJ2-7; perhaps TRBD2 as D (5 bases). CDR1 is SEHNR, CDR2 FQNEAQ, per germline (reference sequence). V was cut by 0 bases and J by 3 bases, with 12 bases left in between. The CDR3 is 15 residues long. The CDR3 sequence: CASSLAGLAIYEQYF. Written as DNA, the CDR3 is TGTGCCAGCAGCTTAGCGGGTCTAGCCATCTACGAGCAGTACTTC. The entire variable domain, with the rest obtained from reference TRBV7-9 and TRBJ2-7, is as follows: DTGVSQNPRHKITKRGQNVTFRCDPISEHNRLYWYRQTLGQGPEFLTYFQNEAQLEKSRLLSDRFSAERPKGSFSTLEIQRTEQGDSAMYLCASSLAGLAIYEQYFGPGTRLTVT.

The CDR3 nucleotides read TGTGCCAGCAGCTATGGTGCGGCTAGCCCGACGGGTGAGCAGTTCTTC. The encoded protein is CASSYGAASPTGEQFF. The gene calls are TRBV5-6 and TRBJ2-1; a weak D match, TRBD2 (5 bases). CDR3 length: 16 residues. CDR1 and CDR2 from the germline V gene are SGHDT and YYEEEE. Trimming cost V 3 bases and J 9 bases, with 22 bases left between them.